The source of this T cell receptor beta chain is a study of blood T cell repertoires in COVID-19. Study at large: Specimens from acute and convalescent COVID-19 originated in the United States, Italy and Spain.

Authors' methods: Estimation of nucleated cell counts relied on the amplification of reference gene primers. Using immunoSEQ multiplex PCR, the repertoire was profiled, and TCRdb retains in-frame clones only, with some absent. V and J calls and clone size are those listed in that table; D and trimming were worked out from the DNA. The sample yields some 110,000 clones, about 80% seen once. V was shortened by 3 bases and J by 7 bases, with 7 bases between the two germline ends. The CDR3 covers 11 residues. CDR1 is ENHRY, CDR2 SYGVKD, per germline. The sequence was collected from a man aged 60 to 69 with active or convalescent COVID-19. The chain uses TRBV10-3 and TRBJ2-7, with D perhaps TRBD2 (5 bases). The specimen was peripheral blood. DNA of the CDR3: TGTGCCATCAGTGACCCGGGAGAGCAGTACTTC. It yields the protein CAISDPGEQYF.